The 18 T cell receptor beta chains below were found in one sample sequenced in a study of T cells in Graves' hyperthyroidism and ophthalmopathy. RNA transcripts gave rise to amplified TCR beta CDR3 regions. HTBI primers were the set used in a first-round RT-PCR of the TCR CDR3. TCRdb passed the multiplex PCR reads through MiXCR, listing each CDR3 protein once. The sample lists hundreds of thousands of distinct CDR3 sequences; around a quarter were seen once. Sequenced sample: blood. The source of these receptors is a woman aged 30 to 39 with Graves' ophthalmopathy.

Of note for this clonotype: Germline is not matched at one junction end, which may reflect a read error. V gene TRBV7-6 combines with J gene TRBJ1-5; D unresolved. Germline CDR1 is SGHVS and CDR2 is FNYEAQ. The CDR3 extends over 14 amino acids. CDR3 residues: CASSLGESNQPLHF. CDR3 coding DNA: TGTGCCAGCAGCTTAGGGGAGAGCAATCAGCCCCTGCATTTT.

V and J are TRBV15 and TRBJ1-4; 10 bases map to TRBD1. Germline trimming cut 7 bases from V and 4 bases from J; bases unmatched to any gene: 6. Germline assignment: CDR1 LNHNV and CDR2 YYDKDF (reference sequence). The CDR3 contains 15 residues. Written as DNA, the CDR3 is TGTGCCACCAACTCCGGGACAGGGGTTAATGAAAAACTGTTTTTT. Its protein is CATNSGTGVNEKLFF.

The V gene is TRBV6-1, the J gene TRBJ1-1, with D perhaps matching TRBD1 (5 bases). CDR1 and CDR2 (germline): MNHNS, SASEGT. Deletions cut 6 bases from V and 6 bases from J, with 14 bases between. There are 13 residues in the CDR3. As DNA, the CDR3 is TGTGCCAGCAGGGTAACCAGGGACGCTGAAGCTTTCTTT. It codes for CASRVTRDAEAFF.

This clonotype was found many times. The chain is built from TRBV6-1 and TRBJ1-5; D uncertain. V was pared by 4 bases and J by 4 bases, with 17 bases between. Germline CDR1 MNHNS, CDR2 SASEGT. The CDR3 spans 16 residues. The CDR3 sequence is CASSVRPSASNQPQHF. DNA of the CDR3: TGTGCCAGCAGTGTCCGTCCGTCGGCTTCTAATCAGCCCCAGCATTTT.

In the case of this clonotype: The junction differs from germline at one of its ends, possibly a read error. The chain employs TRBV30 and TRBJ1-5, with unresolved D. Looked up from germline, CDR1 is GTSNPN and CDR2 is SVGIG (reference sequence). The CDR3 length is 14 residues. The CDR3 nucleotides read TGTGTCTGGAGTGCAATTTTAGGAGATCAGCCCCAGCATTTT. Translation gives CVWSAILGDQPQHF.

Ten or more counts support this clonotype. The chain uses TRBV9 and TRBJ2-3, with D possibly matching TRBD1 (6 bases). V dropped 0 bases and J dropped 2 bases, with 10 bases sitting between them. There are 15 residues in the CDR3. Germline CDR1 SGDLS, CDR2 YYNGEE. The CDR3 DNA reads as TGTGCCAGCAGCGTAGGGACAGCCGCCACAGATACGCAGTATTTT. This gives the protein CASSVGTAATDTQYF.

This clonotype has a count of ten or more. The chain joins TRBV6-5 to TRBJ1-2; 8 nucleotides align to TRBD1. The CDR3 is made up of 13 amino acids. Germline V gives CDR1 MNHEY, CDR2 SVGAGI. The trim removed 7 bases at V and 6 bases at J, leaving 7 bases unmatched. This chain's CDR3 is CASMGRGPDGYTF. The CDR3 bases are TGTGCCAGCATGGGCAGGGGGCCCGATGGCTACACCTTC.

This clonotype was seen once. The CDR3 here is CASSLSRSGYGYTF. CDR3 DNA: TGTGCCAGCAGTTTATCTAGGTCCGGCTATGGCTACACCTTC. The chain employs TRBV27 and TRBJ1-2; D is ambiguous. The CDR3 has 14 residues. Trimming left V 0 bases short and J 4 bases short, with 9 bases between. The germline V gene has CDR1 MNHEY and CDR2 SMNVEV (reference sequence).

This clonotype has a count of ten or more. The J gene is TRBJ1-1, the V gene TRBV12-3 or TRBV12-4; 9 bases agree with TRBD1. J gave up 1 base and V 4 bases, and 4 bases lay outside the gene matches. CDR3 length: 15 amino acids. DNA for the CDR3: TGTGCCAGCAGTTCCAGACAGGGGGAGAACACTGAAGCTTTCTTT. Protein: CASSSRQGENTEAFF.

This clonotype was counted between two and nine times. The chain links TRBV9 to TRBJ1-1, with 11 bases aligning to TRBD1. The V segment lost 4 bases and the J segment 10 bases; nucleotides outside the gene matches: 3. Germline values: CDR1 SGDLS, CDR2 YYNGEE. The CDR3 spans 12 residues. Here the CDR3 reads CASSTGQGVAFF. The CDR3 DNA follows: TGTGCCAGCAGCACGGGACAGGGGGTAGCTTTCTTT.

The sample holds many counts of this clonotype. The chain combines TRBV25-1 with TRBJ2-7; D could derive from TRBD1 or TRBD2 (5 bases each). V was shortened by 7 bases and J by 7 bases, with 17 bases between the two germline ends. This CDR3 is 13 amino acids long. Germline CDR1 is MGHDK and CDR2 is SYGVNS. The CDR3 here is CASTRDLTLEQYF. The CDR3 nucleotides are TGTGCCAGCACCCGGGACCTGACATTAGAGCAGTACTTC.

This clonotype was picked up a small number of times. The chain joins TRBV19 to TRBJ1-5; D is undetermined. Trimming removed 5 bases at V and 0 bases at J, with 17 bases between. This CDR3 spans 17 amino acids. CDR1 is LNHDA and CDR2 is SQIVND in the germline V gene (reference sequence). The CDR3 reads CASSPSRRSISNQPQHF. DNA of the CDR3: TGTGCCAGTAGTCCTAGCCGGCGTTCGATTAGCAATCAGCCCCAGCATTTT.

This clonotype was detected ten times or more. Possible read error: a much larger clone is one base away. This chain links TRBV6-1 with TRBJ1-1; D possibly corresponds to TRBD1 (5 bases). In germline, CDR1 is MNHNS, CDR2 SASEGT. The CDR3 spans 11 residues. Trimming removed 6 bases at V and 11 bases at J, with 13 bases between. In DNA, the CDR3 is TGTGCCAGCAGCTCGGGACGTTACGCTTTCTTT. Its protein is CASSSGRYAFF.

This clonotype appeared many times. The chain has TRBV6-1 and TRBJ2-5, with D perhaps TRBD1 (6 bases). This CDR3 is built from 13 residues. With 2 bases removed from V and 4 bases from J, the gap between germline ends came to 8 bases. CDR1 is MNHNS and CDR2 is SASEGT in the germline V gene. The CDR3 here is CASSEQGRETQYF. In nucleotides, the CDR3 is TGTGCCAGCAGTGAACAGGGGAGAGAGACCCAGTACTTC.

The genes are TRBV5-1 and TRBJ1-1; D remains unclear. Trimming pared 3 bases from V and 4 bases from J, leaving 13 bases between. CDR3 length: 14 residues. Looked up from germline, CDR1 is SGHRS and CDR2 is YFSETQ. The chain's CDR3 is CASSSTVGGTEAFF. The CDR3 region has the DNA TGCGCCAGCAGCTCGACGGTGGGAGGCACTGAAGCTTTCTTT.

The table lists this clonotype with many counts. V gene TRBV12-3 or TRBV12-4 combines with J gene TRBJ2-5; D unclear. The CDR3 is 13 amino acids. Trimming took 5 bases from V and 5 from J, leaving 12 bases between them. CDR3 sequence (DNA): TGTGCCAGCAGTGAGATAGGTGGGGAGACCCAGTACTTC. Encoded protein: CASSEIGGETQYF.

This clonotype occurred many times. This chain joins TRBV28 and TRBJ1-2, with D uncertain. Trimming cost V 10 bases and J 0 bases, with 12 bases left between them. CDR3 length: 13 residues. Germline CDR1 and CDR2: MDHEN and SYDVKM. The CDR3 loop reads CAIRTGSNYGYTF. The CDR3 DNA reads as TGTGCCATCAGGACGGGATCTAACTATGGCTACACCTTC.

This clonotype was seen ten or more times. The CDR3 nucleotides read TGTGCCAGCAGGGATGCCGCACGGGACATCTTGCTTTTGAACACTGAAGCTTTCTTT. This gives the protein CASRDAARDILLLNTEAFF. V usage is TRBV28 and J usage is TRBJ1-1; weak D call: TRBD1 (6 bases). The CDR3 spans 19 residues. Germline V gene sequence: CDR1 MDHEN, CDR2 SYDVKM. Deletions cut 6 bases from V and 0 bases from J, with 26 bases between. Variable domain in full (rest from reference TRBV28 and TRBJ1-1): DVKVTQSSRYLVKRTGEKVFLECVQDMDHENMFWYRQDPGLGLRLIYFSYDVKMKEKGDIPEGYSVSREKKERFSLILESASTNQTSMYLCASRDAARDILLLNTEAFFGQGTRLTVV.